This TCR beta chain was sequenced in a study of cytomegalovirus exposure and HLA in healthy donors. The repertoire was sequenced with immunoSEQ multiplex PCR; TCRdb's copy has only in-frame clones and lacks some. Of 150,000 or so clones detected, approximately 92% appear once; the ten largest clones hold 0.95% to 1.5%. Concerning this clone: Its antigen is unknown.

General study points: Through in vitro validation, three CMV-associated chains were shown to be specific for CMV antigens. The finding came from a later analysis; first-cohort TCR clusters tended to co-occur in the 95 to 150 validation repertoires. The listing of 150 to 200 TCR beta chains classed them as cytomegalovirus-associated.

Sequencing was carried out using PBMCs. This TCR was recovered from a woman in her late teens or twenties in good health and CMV-seronegative.

The CDR3 nucleotides are TGCGCCAGCAGCTTGTTTATCGGCCCCGGGACATTAGTAGGCACTGAAGCTTTCTTT. It is translated as CASSLFIGPGTLVGTEAFF. The genes are TRBV5-1 and TRBJ1-1, with a possible D match to TRBD1 (6 bases). The CDR3 spans 19 residues. Trimming took off 1 base at V and 4 bases at J, with 26 bases between the two ends. Germline-derived CDR1 and CDR2 are SGHRS and YFSETQ.